A single sample gave rise to the 30 T cell receptor beta chains below, sequenced in a study of T cells after yellow fever vaccination (dated by TCRdb to the late 2010s). Libraries were constructed by 5' RACE. The sequencing machine was an Illumina NovaSeq 6000. Through fastp at Q25 and MiXCR, TCRdb rebuilt clones from the public reads, retaining in-frame beta chains. Identical CDR3 protein sequences are pooled into one entry, listed with their most common genes and DNA. The sample table holds some 320,000 distinct CDR3 sequences, of which around 8.6% were seen once. The leading ten clones occupy about 3% of the sample. The meaning of the sample's treatment or condition label: live attenuated yellow fever vaccine strain. Sequencing was performed on CD4+ T cells sorted from PBMCs, taken 5 days after the yellow fever booster vaccination. Receptors originate from a man between 18 and 29 years old who received the YFV17D yellow fever vaccine.

This clonotype was counted between two and nine times. The chain employs TRBV7-2 and TRBJ1-2; D gene unclear. Per germline, CDR1 SGHTA and CDR2 FQGNSA. Between the trimmed V and J ends, which lost 0 bases and 7 bases, there was a span of 12 bases. CDR3 length: 14 amino acids. CDR3 protein: CASSLALEPPGYTF. The CDR3 nucleotides read TGTGCCAGCAGCTTAGCTTTAGAGCCTCCTGGCTACACCTTC.

The sample holds many counts of this clonotype. The V gene is TRBV9, the J gene TRBJ2-3; tentative D call: TRBD1 (5 bases). The CDR3 is made up of 13 amino acids. The germline V gene encodes CDR1 SGDLS and CDR2 YYNGEE. Deletions cut 0 bases from V and 4 bases from J, with 6 bases between. CDR3 DNA sequence: TGTGCCAGCAGCGTAGCAGGGCCAGATACGCAGTATTTT. Amino acid sequence: CASSVAGPDTQYF.

The V and J genes are TRBV3-1 and TRBJ2-5, with D perhaps matching TRBD2 (6 bases). The germline CDR1 and CDR2 sequences are LGHDT and YNNKEL (reference sequence). V lost 4 bases, J lost 7 bases, and 19 bases lay in between. This CDR3 contains 15 residues. The CDR3 sequence: CASSPRTTAVGTQYF. The CDR3 DNA reads as TGTGCCAGCAGCCCCCGGACTACGGCCGTCGGGACCCAGTACTTC.

This clonotype has just a few counts. The genes are TRBV9 and TRBJ2-1, with 11 bases that match TRBD2. The germline CDR1 and CDR2 sequences are SGDLS and YYNGEE. Trimming at V came to 5 bases and at J to 6 bases, leaving 7 bases not matched to a gene. The CDR3 sequence is 15 residues long. CDR3 coding DNA: TGTGCCAGCAGTCTAGCGGGGGGTGGGTTCAATGAGCAGTTCTTC. Amino acids: CASSLAGGGFNEQFF.

This clonotype turned up a few times. The chain carries TRBV20-1 and TRBJ2-7; D may be TRBD1 (5 bases). Trimming removed 6 bases from V and 3 bases from J, with 15 bases in between. The CDR3 is 13 amino acids. Germline CDR1 reads DFQATT; CDR2 reads SNEGSKA (reference sequence). CDR3 DNA: TGCAGTGCGACAAACACAGGTTACTACGAGCAGTACTTC. Its translation: CSATNTGYYEQYF.

This clonotype was recorded a few times. The CDR3 nucleotides read TGTGCCATAAATCGCGACAGGAACACTGAAGCTTTCTTT. Residues: CAINRDRNTEAFF. The V gene is TRBV10-3, the J gene TRBJ1-1; TRBD1 is a possible D gene (5 bases). Germline V gives CDR1 ENHRY, CDR2 SYGVKD. V dropped 9 bases and J dropped 1 base, with 12 bases sitting between them. The CDR3 is 13 amino acids.

This clonotype was seen only a few times. The gene calls are TRBV7-9 and TRBJ2-3; 9 bases match TRBD2. Unmatched junction bases numbered 9, after V lost 5 bases and J lost 0 bases. CDR3 length equals 17 residues. Per germline, CDR1 SEHNR and CDR2 FQNEAQ (reference sequence). The CDR3 sequence is CASSVSGGASSTDTQYF. In nucleotides, the CDR3 is TGTGCCAGCAGCGTTAGCGGGGGTGCTTCTAGCACAGATACGCAGTATTTT.

This rearrangement joins TRBV7-2 to TRBJ2-5; D might be TRBD2 (6 bases). The CDR3 has 16 amino acids. Trimming left V 0 bases short and J 0 bases short, with 11 bases between. Germline V gives CDR1 SGHTA, CDR2 FQGNSA. The CDR3 protein is CASSLAGAGYQETQYF. The CDR3 nucleotides read TGTGCCAGCAGCTTAGCGGGTGCGGGGTACCAAGAGACCCAGTACTTC.

The J gene is TRBJ2-1, the V gene TRBV7-3; 9 bases are a match to TRBD2. V shed 2 bases and J 11 bases; nucleotides not matched to a gene: 4. CDR3 size: 13 residues. Germline lookup yields CDR1 SGHTA and CDR2 FQGTGA. The CDR3 DNA reads TGTGCCAGCAGCTTATATGGGACTAGCCAGCAGTTCTTC. It specifies CASSLYGTSQQFF.

Many counts were recorded for this clonotype. The chain recombines TRBV2 with TRBJ2-1; perhaps D is TRBD1 or TRBD2 (5 bases each). The germline V gene has CDR1 SNHLY and CDR2 FYNNEI. Deletions cut 8 bases from V and 6 bases from J, with 14 bases between. The CDR3 sequence is 13 residues long. The CDR3 DNA reads TGTGCCAGCGTGACCGGGACCTCCAATGAGCAGTTCTTC. This sequence encodes CASVTGTSNEQFF.

This clonotype turned up a few times. This chain links TRBV20-1 with TRBJ2-5, with D maybe TRBD2 (6 bases). V lost 0 bases, J lost 3 bases, and 11 bases lay in between. There are 14 residues in the CDR3. Per the germline V gene, CDR1 is DFQATT and CDR2 is SNEGSKA (reference sequence). CDR3 DNA sequence: TGCAGTGCTAGAGATCTTGGCGGGGAAGAGACCCAGTACTTC. This codes for CSARDLGGEETQYF.

The chain has TRBV7-9 and TRBJ1-2, with D possibly TRBD1 on 5 matching bases. This CDR3 contains 12 residues. Trimming stripped 5 bases from V and 8 bases from J, with 12 bases between. Germline V lookup: CDR1 SEHNR, CDR2 FQNEAQ (reference sequence). The CDR3 DNA reads TGTGCCAGCAGCCCCAGGGCTGGGGGCTACACCTTC. Translated: CASSPRAGGYTF.

The chain links TRBV12-3 or TRBV12-4 to TRBJ1-6, with TRBD1 as a possible D gene (6 bases). The CDR3 is made up of 15 amino acids. The V and J ends lost 5 bases and 5 bases respectively, with 13 bases between them. CDR3 sequence (DNA): TGTGCCAGCAGTCCAGGGGATCCCCATAATTCACCCCTCCACTTT. It translates to CASSPGDPHNSPLHF.

This clonotype was observed a few times. This sequence joins TRBV5-1 and TRBJ2-2; 7 bases are shared with TRBD1. Losses at the gene ends were 3 bases for V and 1 base for J; bases not matched to a gene: 3. Germline CDR1 is SGHRS and CDR2 is YFSETQ. CDR3 length: 15 residues. The CDR3 DNA is TGCGCCAGCAGCTGGGGGACAGAGAACACCGGGGAGCTGTTTTTT. It specifies CASSWGTENTGELFF.

This clonotype occurred a few times. This chain uses TRBV20-1 with TRBJ1-6; D gene unclear. CDR3 length: 10 residues. Per germline, CDR1 DFQATT and CDR2 SNEGSKA (reference sequence). With 4 bases removed from V and 14 bases from J, the gap between germline ends came to 9 bases. The CDR3 nucleotides read TGCAGTGCTATGGAGGGATCCCTCCACTTT. It translates to CSAMEGSLHF.

At least ten counts were recorded for this clonotype. The CDR3 region is CASRDTGAGELFF. The CDR3 DNA reads TGTGCCAGCAGAGATACAGGGGCCGGGGAGCTGTTTTTT. The chain employs TRBV7-3 and TRBJ2-2; 7 nucleotides agree with TRBD1. The junction had 4 bases not matched to a gene; V was cut back by 6 bases and J by 6 bases. CDR1 SGHTA and CDR2 FQGTGA come from the germline V gene. The CDR3 extends over 13 amino acids.

In this sample, this clonotype turned up a few times. This chain joins TRBV24-1 and TRBJ2-1, with D unresolved. This CDR3 region has 16 residues. The germline V and J ends were trimmed by 3 bases and 2 bases, with 13 bases remaining between them. Germline V CDR1 and CDR2: KGHDR, SFDVKD. In DNA, the CDR3 is TGTGCCACCAGTGATACTGTCAGGACGACCTACAATGAGCAGTTCTTC. This codes for CATSDTVRTTYNEQFF.

The J gene is TRBJ1-5, the V gene TRBV19, with 9 bases identical to TRBD1. V gave up 7 bases and J gave up 5 bases; unmatched junction bases: 6. This CDR3 region has 14 residues. Germline-derived CDR1 and CDR2 are LNHDA and SQIVND (reference sequence). The CDR3 DNA reads as TGTGCCAGTATCCCCGGGACAGGGTATCAGCCCCAGCATTTT. It specifies CASIPGTGYQPQHF.

This clonotype was detected ten times or more. This chain joins TRBV10-3 and TRBJ2-7; 10 bases fit TRBD1. This CDR3 comprises 13 residues. Germline V gene sequence: CDR1 ENHRY, CDR2 SYGVKD. Germline trimming cut 4 bases from V and 4 bases from J; bases unmatched to any gene: 1. The CDR3 coding sequence is TGTGCCATCAGTGGGACAGGGGGTTACGAGCAGTACTTC. It translates to CAISGTGGYEQYF.

This clonotype was seen repeatedly, ten times or more. The chain couples TRBV5-1 to TRBJ2-3; D may be TRBD1 (6 bases). There are 15 residues in the CDR3. Germline CDR1 and CDR2: SGHRS and YFSETQ. Trimming took off 2 bases at V and 0 bases at J, with 10 bases between the two ends. The CDR3 loop is CASSLQGTSTDTQYF. The DNA of the CDR3 is TGCGCCAGCAGCTTACAGGGAACTAGCACAGATACGCAGTATTTT.

This clonotype was counted a few times. CDR3 DNA sequence: TGCGCCAGCAGTCCCGAGGGCGCATCTACTAGCACAGATACGCAGTATTTT. Translation gives CASSPEGASTSTDTQYF. The chain couples TRBV23-1 to TRBJ2-3, with a tentative D call TRBD2 (5 bases). TRBV23-1 carries the ORF label, with uncertain function. The CDR3 loop spans 17 amino acids. The V end lost 4 bases, the J end lost 0 bases, and 17 bases lay between the germline ends.

This clonotype was seen a few times. V is TRBV4-1 and J is TRBJ2-5; D unresolved. Germline loops: CDR1 MGHRA, CDR2 YSYEKL. Deletions cut 3 bases from V and 2 bases from J, with 13 bases between. The length of the CDR3 is 15 residues. In DNA form, the CDR3 reads TGCGCCAGCAGCCATAAATCGGGCAGACAAGAGACCCAGTACTTC. As protein: CASSHKSGRQETQYF.

The chain employs TRBV4-3 and TRBJ2-5; 8 bases line up with TRBD2. The germline CDR1 and CDR2 sequences are LGHNA and YSLEER. V was pared by 0 bases and J by 9 bases, with 18 bases of the junction left unmatched. The CDR3 consists of 18 residues. CDR3 protein: CASSQEAGGPLGDGAQYF. CDR3 nucleotide sequence: TGCGCCAGCAGCCAAGAGGCGGGGGGCCCACTAGGAGATGGGGCCCAGTACTTC.

This clonotype was counted at least ten times. The chain uses TRBV29-1 and TRBJ2-2; possibly TRBD1 for D (6 bases). The CDR3 consists of 13 residues. Trimming removed 7 bases at V and 2 bases at J, with 11 bases between. Germline assignment: CDR1 SQVTM and CDR2 ANQGSEA. The DNA for the CDR3 is TGCAGCGGAGGACAGCCTAACACCGGGGAGCTGTTTTTT. Its translation: CSGGQPNTGELFF.

This clonotype was observed a handful of times. This sequence joins TRBV7-9 and TRBJ1-6; D gene ambiguous. Per the germline V gene, CDR1 is SEHNR and CDR2 is FQNEAQ (reference sequence). This CDR3 contains 13 residues. V was cut by 5 bases and J by 5 bases, with 7 bases left in between. CDR3: CASSTHNNSPLHF. The CDR3 bases are TGTGCCAGCAGCACCCATAATAATTCACCCCTCCACTTT.

Only a few counts were recorded for this clonotype. The DNA of the CDR3 is TGCGCCAGCAGCCCCCCGACTAGCGAGGGCACAGATACGCAGTATTTT. Encoded protein: CASSPPTSEGTDTQYF. The chain has TRBV5-1 and TRBJ2-3, with 8 bases identical to TRBD2. CDR1 SGHRS and CDR2 YFSETQ come from the germline V gene. The CDR3 spans 16 residues. Losses at the gene ends were 4 bases for V and 1 base for J; bases not matched to a gene: 8.

This clonotype was seen only a few times. This CDR3 reads CASNAAKGTQYF. The CDR3 DNA reads as TGTGCCAGCAATGCGGCAAAAGGGACCCAGTACTTC. The chain carries TRBV12-3 or TRBV12-4 and TRBJ2-5; D is unresolved. The CDR3 is made up of 12 amino acids. Trimming left V 7 bases short and J 7 bases short, with 13 bases between.

This clonotype showed up just a few times. CDR3 region: CASSPAGAGGREQYV. DNA for the CDR3: TGTGCCAGCAGTCCAGCGGGAGCGGGGGGTCGCGAGCAGTACGTC. This rearrangement joins TRBV7-8 to TRBJ2-7, with 9 bases fitting TRBD2. V shed 6 bases and J 6 bases; nucleotides not matched to a gene: 12. Germline loops: CDR1 SGHVS, CDR2 FQNEAQ. CDR3 length: 15 amino acids.

This clonotype was seen a few times. A clone one base away is much larger, so this may be a read error. The chain joins TRBV7-9 to TRBJ1-1, with 7 bases identical to TRBD1. Germline V gene sequence: CDR1 SEHNR, CDR2 FQNEAQ (reference sequence). This CDR3 is 14 amino acids long. The CDR3 loop is CASSYRGENTEALF. The CDR3 nucleotides are TGTGCCAGCAGCTACAGGGGTGAGAACACTGAAGCTTTATTT.

This clonotype was detected a few times. The V call is TRBV18, the J call TRBJ2-7; 8 bases agree with TRBD1. The CDR3 runs 16 residues. V lost 2 bases to trimming and J lost 2 bases; unmatched junction nucleotides: 8. The germline CDR1 and CDR2 sequences are KGHSH and LQKENI. CDR3 amino acids: CASSPMGTGTTYEQYV. CDR3 sequence (DNA): TGTGCCAGCTCACCAATGGGGACAGGAACGACCTACGAGCAGTACGTC.